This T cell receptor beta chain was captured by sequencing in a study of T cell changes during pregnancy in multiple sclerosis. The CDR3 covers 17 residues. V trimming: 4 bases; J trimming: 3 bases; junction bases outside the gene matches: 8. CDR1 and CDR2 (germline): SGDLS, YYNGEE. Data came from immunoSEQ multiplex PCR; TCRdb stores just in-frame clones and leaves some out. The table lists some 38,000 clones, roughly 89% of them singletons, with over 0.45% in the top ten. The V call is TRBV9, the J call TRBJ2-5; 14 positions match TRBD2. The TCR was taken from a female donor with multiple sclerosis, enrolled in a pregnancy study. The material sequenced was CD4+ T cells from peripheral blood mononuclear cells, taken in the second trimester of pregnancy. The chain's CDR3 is CASSPRTSGRREETQYF. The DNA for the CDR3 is TGTGCCAGCAGCCCCCGGACTAGCGGGAGGAGAGAAGAGACCCAGTACTTC.